This T cell receptor beta chain was identified during a study of blood T cell repertoires in COVID-19. Sequencing used immunoSEQ multiplex PCR; TCRdb keeps in-frame clones, though not all of them. The sample consists of about 110,000 clones, 81% of them appearing once. The clonotype originates from a woman aged 70-85 years with acute or convalescent COVID-19. Sequencing was carried out using peripheral blood.

The CDR3 region has the DNA TGTGCCAGCAGCCCCGGACGGGAACGGTCCTACAATGAGCAGTTCTTC. Amino acids: CASSPGRERSYNEQFF. This chain joins TRBV5-8 and TRBJ2-1, with D possibly matching TRBD2 (5 bases). Trimming stripped 4 bases from V and 1 base from J, with 15 bases between. In germline, CDR1 is SGHTS, CDR2 YDEGEE. This CDR3 is 16 amino acids long.